This entry concerns a single TCR beta chain. Antigen: not known. This specimen comes from a study of Ad26.COV2.S vaccination and SARS-CoV-2 variants. Study-wide background: Each vaccinee took Ad26.COV2.S intramuscularly, once or twice 56 days apart. General study findings and limits: Placebo recipients and vaccine recipients were similar in non-spike TCR breadth. Spike-specific TCR breadth ran higher among vaccine recipients than placebo recipients. Analytic work on TCR breadth and depth might have understated the full extent of total T cell responses.

Treatment of the sample: around 19 received Ad26.COV2.S at low or high dose, single or two shots; several received placebo; per-sample allocation not given. Following the first vaccine or placebo injection, samples were taken on day 63. The CDR3 runs 15 residues. The V end was cut by 0 bases, the J end by 5 bases, with 11 bases between. Per the germline V gene, CDR1 is KGHSH and CDR2 is LQKENI. Measured with immunoSEQ multiplex PCR; TCRdb has only the in-frame clones, and not every one. The sample shows approximately 420,000 clones, 88% of them seen only once. The chain employs TRBV18 and TRBJ2-1; D is perhaps TRBD2 (6 bases). The starting material was peripheral blood, obtained in a trial of Ad26.COV2.S vaccine versus placebo. The sequence was collected from a person between 18 and 65 years old who received the Ad26.COV2.S COVID-19 vaccine or a placebo. In DNA, the CDR3 is TGTGCCAGCTCACCACCGGGGGGTCTTAACAATGAGCAGTTCTTC. It yields the protein CASSPPGGLNNEQFF.